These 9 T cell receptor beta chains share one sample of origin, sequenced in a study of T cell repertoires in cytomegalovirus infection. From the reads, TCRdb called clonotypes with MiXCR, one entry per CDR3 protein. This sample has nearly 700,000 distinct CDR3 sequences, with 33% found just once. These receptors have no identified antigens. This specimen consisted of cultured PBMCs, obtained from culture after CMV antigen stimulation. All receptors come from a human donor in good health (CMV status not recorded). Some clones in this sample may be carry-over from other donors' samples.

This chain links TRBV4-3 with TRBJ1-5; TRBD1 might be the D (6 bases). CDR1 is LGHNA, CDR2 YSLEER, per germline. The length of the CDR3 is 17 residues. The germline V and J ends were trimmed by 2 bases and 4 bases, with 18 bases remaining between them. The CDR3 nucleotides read TGCGCCAGCAGCCAATCACTCATATTCAGGGGAAATCAGCCCCAGCATTTT. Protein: CASSQSLIFRGNQPQHF.

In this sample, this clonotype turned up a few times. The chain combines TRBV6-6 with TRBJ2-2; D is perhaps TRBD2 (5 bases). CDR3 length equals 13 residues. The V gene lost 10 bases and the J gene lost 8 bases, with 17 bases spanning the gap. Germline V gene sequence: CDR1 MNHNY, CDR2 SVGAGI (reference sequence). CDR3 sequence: CATRELSEGELFF. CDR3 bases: TGTGCCACCCGGGAACTCAGCGAGGGGGAGCTGTTTTTT.

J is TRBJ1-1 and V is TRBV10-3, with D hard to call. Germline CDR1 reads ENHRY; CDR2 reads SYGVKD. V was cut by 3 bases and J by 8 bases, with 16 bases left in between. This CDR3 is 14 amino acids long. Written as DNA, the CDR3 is TGTGCCATCAGTGATTCTCACGGGCGAGGGGAAGCTTTCTTT. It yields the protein CAISDSHGRGEAFF.

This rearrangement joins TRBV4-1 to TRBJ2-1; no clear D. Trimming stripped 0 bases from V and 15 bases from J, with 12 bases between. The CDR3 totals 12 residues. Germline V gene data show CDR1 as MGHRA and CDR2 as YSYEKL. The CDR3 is CASSQDRRKAFF. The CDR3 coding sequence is TGCGCCAGCAGCCAAGATCGCCGGAAGGCGTTCTTC.

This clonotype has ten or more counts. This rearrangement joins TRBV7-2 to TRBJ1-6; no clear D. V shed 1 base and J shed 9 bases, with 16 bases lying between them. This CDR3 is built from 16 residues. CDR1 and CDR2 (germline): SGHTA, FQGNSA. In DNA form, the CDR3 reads TGTGCCAGCAGCTTAGGTTTTCGGATAGTGGGTTCACCCCTCCACTTT. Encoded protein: CASSLGFRIVGSPLHF.

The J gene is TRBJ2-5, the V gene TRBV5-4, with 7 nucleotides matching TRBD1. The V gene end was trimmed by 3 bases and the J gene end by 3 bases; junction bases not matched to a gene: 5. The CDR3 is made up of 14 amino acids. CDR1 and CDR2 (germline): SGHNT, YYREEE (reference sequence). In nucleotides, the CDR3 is TGTGCCAGCAGCTGGGGACAGAATAAAGAGACCCAGTACTTC. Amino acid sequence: CASSWGQNKETQYF. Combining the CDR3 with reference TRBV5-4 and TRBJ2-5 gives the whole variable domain ETGVTQSPTHLIKTRGQQVTLRCSSQSGHNTVSWYQQALGQGPQFIFQYYREEENGRGNFPPRFSGLQFPNYSSELNVNALELDDSALYLCASSWGQNKETQYFGPGTRLLVL.

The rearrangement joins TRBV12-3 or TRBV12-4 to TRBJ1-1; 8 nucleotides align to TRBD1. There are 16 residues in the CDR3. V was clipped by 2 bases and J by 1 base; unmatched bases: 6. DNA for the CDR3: TGTGCCAGCAGTTTACGTATCGGGACAGGGAACACTGAAGCTTTCTTT. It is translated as CASSLRIGTGNTEAFF.

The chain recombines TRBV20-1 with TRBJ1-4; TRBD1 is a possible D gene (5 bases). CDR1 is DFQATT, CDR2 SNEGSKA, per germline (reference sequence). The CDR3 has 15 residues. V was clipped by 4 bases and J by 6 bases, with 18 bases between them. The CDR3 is CSATTPQGIYEKLFF. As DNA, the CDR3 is TGCAGTGCTACAACACCCCAGGGAATTTATGAAAAACTGTTTTTT.

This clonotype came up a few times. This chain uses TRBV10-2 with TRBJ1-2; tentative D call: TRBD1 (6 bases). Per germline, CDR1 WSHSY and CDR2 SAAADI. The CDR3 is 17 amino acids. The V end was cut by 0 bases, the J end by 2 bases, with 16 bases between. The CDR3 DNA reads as TGCGCCAGCAGTGAGTCGAGGTTTTCGGGGACAAACTATGGCTACACCTTC. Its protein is CASSESRFSGTNYGYTF.